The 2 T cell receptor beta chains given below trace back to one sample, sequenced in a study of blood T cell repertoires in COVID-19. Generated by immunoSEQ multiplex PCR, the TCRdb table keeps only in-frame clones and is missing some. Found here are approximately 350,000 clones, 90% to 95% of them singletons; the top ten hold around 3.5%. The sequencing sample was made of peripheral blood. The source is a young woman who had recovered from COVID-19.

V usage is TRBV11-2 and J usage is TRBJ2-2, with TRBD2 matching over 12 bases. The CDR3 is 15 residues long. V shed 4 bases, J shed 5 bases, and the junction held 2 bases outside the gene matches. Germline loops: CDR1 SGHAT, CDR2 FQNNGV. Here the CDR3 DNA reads TGTGCCAGCAGCTCGACTAGCGGGAGTACCGGGGAGCTGTTTTTT. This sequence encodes CASSSTSGSTGELFF.

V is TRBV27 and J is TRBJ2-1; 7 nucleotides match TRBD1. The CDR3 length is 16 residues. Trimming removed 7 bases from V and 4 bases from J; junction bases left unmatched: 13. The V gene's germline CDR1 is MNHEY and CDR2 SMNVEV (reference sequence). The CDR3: CASTLTGTVLYNEQFF. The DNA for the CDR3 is TGTGCCAGCACCCTAACTGGGACAGTCCTATACAATGAGCAGTTCTTC.